This TCR beta chain was retrieved from a study of cytomegalovirus exposure and HLA in healthy donors (dated by TCRdb to about 2017). In the study overall: According to an earlier analysis of a few hundred of the donors, some 180 million T cells yielded approximately 120 million unique TCR beta sequences and approximately 280 Gb of sequence data. Approximately 300 gigabases of sequencing data and around 90 million unique TCR sequences made up an early release that covered approximately 700 HLA-typed donors. A later analysis re-analyzed previously published TCR beta repertoires from hundreds of donors and added high-resolution HLA genotyping to study TCR occurrence patterns. Genome-wide SNP genotypes for about 65% of the roughly 700 donors were used in a later genetic analysis, which treated that subset as a discovery cohort. To predict cytomegalovirus infection status, the study combined high-throughput TCR immunosequencing, statistical association of individual TCRs with disease status, and machine learning. A few DR-DQ haplotypes were treated as single units for association and clustering because of strong linkage in the cohort. Of the roughly 400 genotyped donors, approximately 83% fell in the genetic ancestry cluster associated with self-reported Caucasian donors. Across approximately 400 genotyped donors of the cohort, an average of approximately 220,000 unique TCR beta nucleotide sequences per donor were sequenced, and around 20% of those sequences were non-productive. All discovery cohort repertoires had been generated on a single sequencing platform. Using immunosequencing, the study profiled T cell repertoires from 666 subjects and related those repertoires to cytomegalovirus serostatus. In an earlier analysis of 500 to 650 of the donors, high-throughput TCR beta sequencing was used to judge whether each TCR beta V gene segment behaved as functional or pseudogenic. Besides the first cohort of around 670 subjects, a separate validation cohort made up of 90 to 150 different subjects was used. Both class I and class II loci were covered by HLA typing, at four-digit resolution. The number of donors typed differed by locus, with about 629-640 for A, B, C, DRB1 and DQB1, more than 500 for DQA1, approximately 580 for DPA1, and roughly 450 for DPB1. Rather than drawing on any new phenotypic data, the later analysis identified candidate immune exposures from TCR beta sequences and the way those sequences occurred across donors. The study aimed to test whether cataloging public T cell receptors could reveal signatures of past pathogen exposure. Donor age, sex, ethnicity and CMV serostatus were collected together with the repertoire data. Results and caveats for the whole study, not just this receptor: For the cohort, immune exposure information was limited to CMV serostatus. A total of 150 or so TCR beta chains were listed by the study as associated with cytomegalovirus. It was suggested by the authors that the approach could potentially be generalized to other disease states and immunological phenotypes. Because the 87-base-pair reads could not distinguish some IMGT-functional V segments, including TRBV6-2 and TRBV6-3, those segments were excluded. In an earlier analysis of some 640 of the donors, most TCR beta V segments were observed in productive rearrangements about 87% or about 30% of the time, broadly matching IMGT annotations. In a later analysis, TCR association rates were found to vary across HLA loci, with the most associated TCRs seen for DRB1 alleles and the fewest for HLA-C alleles. The sequencing pipeline was judged likely to have produced a cluster of highly shared sequence variants as a technical artifact. Linkage disequilibrium might explain the correlated functional status among segregating V segments, but an unknown experimental factor could not be excluded. The classifier was reported to diagnose cytomegalovirus status with high specificity and sensitivity in both the original and validation cohorts. An association between a missense DCLRE1C variant and V-gene and J-gene trimming of TCR beta chains was found in a later genetic analysis and replicated in an independent cohort. A later analysis found that most CMV-associated TCR beta chains appeared HLA-restricted, with HLA associations seemingly driven largely by CMV exposure. When HLA alleles, especially DR and DQ, strongly co-occurred, TCR associations were difficult to assign to individual alleles. Most TCR sequences were seen in very few donors, while some public TCRs were found in many individuals. In a later analysis, several top co-occurrence clusters were reported to appear linked to parvovirus B19, influenza, CMV and Epstein-Barr virus. The presence/absence analyses assumed that sequencing depth was roughly uniform across donors, and that assumption may not be true. A later analysis found that HLA-associated TCR beta chains were more clonally expanded and had lower generation probabilities than equally common non-associated chains. In vitro tests confirmed that three of the cytomegalovirus-associated TCR beta chains recognize cytomegalovirus antigens. HLA typing was unavailable for some donors at each locus, so association tests used only the typed subset. The earlier analysis of approximately 540 of the donors excluded seventeen rarely observed V segments, including chromosome 9 orphons, because counts were too low. This cohort had only TCR beta chains sequenced, and the lack of alpha or paired-chain data limited which features could be detected. A further reported finding was that TCR beta sequences accurately predicted the HLA-A and HLA-B alleles for most subjects in the first cohort. A later genetic analysis reported fewer N-insertions in productive TCRs among donors in an Asian-associated ancestry cluster than the roughly 700-donor mean. A later analysis associated about 16,000 TCR beta sequences with specific HLA alleles at a false discovery rate of 0.05.

The cohort comprised more than 550 healthy bone marrow donors. Cohort members were all nominally healthy when sampled, although unrecorded immune exposures were likely present. The donor tested CMV seronegative and was one of the 352 seronegative cohort members. Each donor provided a peripheral blood sample, and peripheral blood mononuclear cells were used for TCR beta sequencing. Genomic DNA extraction from the blood cell samples was performed with the Qiagen DNeasy Blood Extraction Kit. Turning to this clone: The clone's antigen remains unknown. No base qualities exist here, and no much larger clone lies one base off it.

Library prep was done by the immunoSEQ multiplex PCR assay. The multiplex PCR relied on a mix of 60 forward primers for TCR Vbeta segments and 13 reverse primers for TCR Jbeta segments. The CDR3 region of rearranged TCR beta genes was amplified from genomic DNA by a multiplex PCR assay. The amplified TCR beta libraries were sequenced on the Illumina HiSeq System as 87-base-pair reads. For the original study's pipeline: A later analysis counted approximately 84 million unique TCR beta chains across the 700 or so repertoires, and 9.5 million to 11 million of these chains were shared by at least two donors. Raw reads were error-corrected and collapsed into unique sequences by a nearest-neighbor algorithm in which closely related sequences were merged to remove PCR and sequencing errors. V, D and J gene segments were assigned by aligning CDR3 sequences to IMGT reference sequences. For a sequence to be retained, at least a six-nucleotide match to both a V gene segment and a J gene segment was required. Rearrangements were classified as productive when the CDR3 lacked stop codons and remained in frame with V and J, and all other rearrangements were classified as non-productive. Following IMGT convention, CDR3 was defined as the stretch from the second conserved V-encoded cysteine to the conserved J-encoded phenylalanine. In an earlier analysis of around 540 of the donors, sequences lacking an unambiguous match to a single V gene segment were excluded. An earlier analysis of 500 to 600 of the donors classified V segments as functional when productive rearrangements were above 56.7% and as segregating when the standard deviation between donors was above 5%. To diagnose cytomegalovirus status from the catalog of TCR beta chain sequences, a statistical classification framework was built. In a later analysis, V and J genes were assigned by comparing TCR nucleotide sequences against IMGT/GENE-DB human TR gene sequences. The TCRdist pipeline was used in a later analysis to assign CDR3 sequences and most-parsimonious VDJ recombination scenarios. In a later analysis, every TCR beta chain was defined by the combination of its CDR3 amino acid sequence and its V-gene family, and reads without a unique V-gene family were dropped. As a way to deal with suspected cross-contamination and a sequencing artifact, a later analysis dropped over 550 nucleotide sequences that were highly shared and had low generation probability. For each public chain, a later analysis derived a clonal expansion index from normalized ranks of inferred template counts within each repertoire. In a later analysis, generation probabilities were computed with a VDJ recombination model fitted to out-of-frame rearrangements, and the resulting probabilities were checked against IGoR. In a later analysis, hypergeometric tests were used to score TCR-TCR, TCR-HLA and TCR-CMV co-occurrence, with a repertoire-size bias correction applied to TCR pairs. In a later analysis, false discovery rates were estimated by permuting HLA or CMV assignments 20 times. In a later analysis, co-occurring TCRs were grouped using DBSCAN, with TCRdist sequence similarity added in when clustering inside HLA-allele-positive subsets. Repertoires with fewer than 30,000 or more than 120,000 public chains, plus five repertoires with anomalous nucleotide sharing, were excluded from co-occurrence clustering. The table comes from immuneACCESS by way of TCRdb, which keeps in-frame sequences with V and J called. Part of the clones is missing from these tables; in studies checked, under half for an unresolved V gene and the rest for unknown reasons. Clone size and V and J calls were adopted from that table, with D and trimming inferred from the DNA. The sample table records 60,000 to 70,000 clones; around four fifths of these occur just once. Clones ranked in the top ten supply 4% to 5.5% of the sample.

The CDR3 holds 14 amino acids from the cysteine to the phenylalanine. The kept DNA is CDR3 alone, 42 bases in frame from the first base. Taken from the germline V gene (reference sequence), the CDR1 and CDR2 loops are GTSNPN and SVGIG. After removal of 4 bases from V and 8 bases from J, the junction retains 11 bases not matched to a gene. This receptor was identified in a woman younger than 45 in good health and CMV-seronegative. This sequence uses TRBV30 and TRBJ1-2; 9 central bases correspond to TRBD1. Sequencing was carried out using PBMCs. DNA sequence: TGTGCCTGGAACCGGGACAGGGTCCCGGGAGGCTACACCTTC. Translation gives CAWNRDRVPGGYTF.